This passage covers 14 T cell receptor beta chains from one sample sequenced in a study of cytomegalovirus exposure and HLA in healthy donors. Researchers ran the PCR with 60 Vbeta and 13 Jbeta primers. The assay was immunoSEQ multiplex PCR, and TCRdb's table has in-frame clones only and misses some. Of 99,000 or so clones listed, approximately 80% are singletons. Sequencing was carried out using PBMCs. The receptors stem from a male donor in good health and CMV-seropositive.

The V and J genes are TRBV5-1 and TRBJ2-5, with TRBD2 matching 14 bases. This CDR3 is built from 17 residues. V lost 0 bases and J lost 4; bases outside the gene matches: 5. The V gene's germline CDR1 is SGHRS and CDR2 YFSETQ. The CDR3 DNA sequence: TGCGCCAGCAGCTTGGTCCCGACTAGCGGGGGGGCAGAGACCCAGTACTTC. This sequence encodes CASSLVPTSGGAETQYF.

The V and J genes are TRBV18 and TRBJ1-5; a weak D match, TRBD1 (6 bases). The length of the CDR3 is 13 residues. Germline assignment: CDR1 KGHSH and CDR2 LQKENI. V lost 3 bases and J lost 8, with 11 bases in between. The CDR3 is CASSPSGVEPQHF. The CDR3 DNA reads TGTGCCAGCTCACCGTCAGGGGTTGAGCCCCAGCATTTT. Full variable domain (missing parts from reference TRBV18 and TRBJ1-5): NAGVMQNPRHLVRRRGQEARLRCSPMKGHSHVYWYRQLPEEGLKFMVYLQKENIIDESGMPKERFSAEFPKEGPSILRIQQVVRGDSAAYFCASSPSGVEPQHFGDGTRLSIL.

The gene calls are TRBV5-4 and TRBJ1-2, with 7 bases matching TRBD1. The CDR3 length is 14 residues. Germline CDR1 and CDR2: SGHNT and YYREEE (reference sequence). Trimming at V came to 3 bases and at J to 5 bases, leaving 7 bases not matched to a gene. In DNA form, the CDR3 reads TGTGCCAGCAGCTCCGGACAGGAACTTTATGGCTACACCTTC. Translating it yields CASSSGQELYGYTF.

About this clone itself: This sample also contains other DNA sequences that code for the same CDR3. The V gene is TRBV6-5, the J gene TRBJ1-6, with a tentative D call TRBD1 (5 bases). Trimming removed 6 bases at V and 7 bases at J, with 10 bases between. The germline V gene encodes CDR1 MNHEY and CDR2 SVGAGI. This CDR3 comprises 13 residues. This CDR3 is CASRGGGNSPLHF. In DNA, the CDR3 is TGTGCCAGCAGGGGGGGAGGAAATTCACCCCTCCACTTT.

This clone was counted between two and nine times. V gene TRBV6-1 combines with J gene TRBJ2-2; the D is unclear. The CDR3 is 14 amino acids. The germline V gene encodes CDR1 MNHNS and CDR2 SASEGT. The ends were cut back, 1 base at V and 1 base at J, with 4 bases in the middle. The CDR3: CASSEERNTGELFF. The CDR3 DNA is TGTGCCAGCAGTGAAGAGAGGAACACCGGGGAGCTGTTTTTT.

V and J are TRBV9 and TRBJ2-2; possible D gene TRBD1, 5 bases. V gave up 2 bases and J gave up 4 bases, with 12 bases separating them. CDR3 length: 15 residues. Germline-derived CDR1 and CDR2 are SGDLS and YYNGEE. The CDR3 region has the DNA TGTGCCAGCAGCGTCTGGCAGGGCGGCACCGGGGAGCTGTTTTTT. It is translated as CASSVWQGGTGELFF.

CDR3 bases: TGTGCCAGCAGCGTAGCCCGGGAGGGAGCGGGGGCTATCCTCTCCTACAATGAGCAGTTCTTC. This gives the protein CASSVAREGAGAILSYNEQFF. This chain links TRBV9 with TRBJ2-1; 8 bases fit TRBD2. Germline trimming cut 0 bases from V and 0 bases from J; bases unmatched to any gene: 17. Germline V gene lookup returns CDR1 SGDLS and CDR2 YYNGEE. The CDR3 covers 21 residues.

The chain uses TRBV9 and TRBJ1-6; no clear D gene. Trimming pared 4 bases from V and 10 bases from J, leaving 12 bases between. This CDR3 region has 13 residues. CDR1 is SGDLS and CDR2 is YYNGEE in the germline V gene. The CDR3 nucleotides are TGTGCCAGCAGCCCGTCTGAGAGGTCACCCCTCCACTTT. Encoded protein: CASSPSERSPLHF.

The rearrangement links TRBV4-1 to TRBJ2-7; D unresolved. The germline V gene encodes CDR1 MGHRA and CDR2 YSYEKL. The CDR3 spans 14 residues. Between the trimmed V and J ends, which lost 1 base and 0 bases, there was a span of 7 bases. The CDR3 DNA reads as TGCGCCAGCAGCCAAGTCACCAGCTCCTACGAGCAGTACTTC. Translating gives CASSQVTSSYEQYF.

The chain couples TRBV30 to TRBJ1-6, with 10 bases matching TRBD1. V lost 2 bases, J lost 2 bases, and 3 bases stayed unmatched. Per germline, CDR1 GTSNPN and CDR2 SVGIG (reference sequence). The CDR3 is made up of 16 amino acids. CDR3 coding DNA: TGTGCCTGGAGTAGGGACAGGGGAACCTATAATTCACCCCTCCACTTT. Translating it yields CAWSRDRGTYNSPLHF.

This chain connects TRBV27 to TRBJ2-1; D is possibly TRBD1 (6 bases). The V end was cut by 6 bases, the J end by 4 bases, with 16 bases between. Per the germline V gene, CDR1 is MNHEY and CDR2 is SMNVEV (reference sequence). The CDR3 loop spans 15 amino acids. CDR3 sequence reads: CASRLTGSTYNEQFF. In DNA, the CDR3 is TGTGCCAGCAGATTAACAGGGTCAACTTACAATGAGCAGTTCTTC.

J is TRBJ2-1 and V is TRBV4-2; a weak D match, TRBD2 (6 bases). This CDR3 has 16 residues. Trimming took 1 base from V and 2 from J, leaving 12 bases between them. CDR1 and CDR2 from the germline V gene are LGHNA and YNFKEQ. CDR3 sequence (DNA): TGTGCCAGCAGCCAAGTGGGGCGGGGCACCTACAATGAGCAGTTCTTC. It translates to CASSQVGRGTYNEQFF.

This clone was recorded once. The rearrangement joins TRBV18 to TRBJ1-2; D ambiguous. This CDR3 region has 13 residues. The V gene's germline CDR1 is KGHSH and CDR2 LQKENI. The V end lost 2 bases, the J end lost 4 bases, and 8 bases lay between the germline ends. The CDR3 is CASSPGRGYGYTF. The CDR3 DNA is TGTGCCAGCTCACCAGGGCGGGGCTATGGCTACACCTTC.

V gene TRBV10-3 combines with J gene TRBJ1-1, with D possibly TRBD1 on 6 matching bases. The CDR3 runs 12 residues. V was cut by 5 bases and J by 8 bases, with 12 bases left in between. Germline CDR1 reads ENHRY; CDR2 reads SYGVKD. The CDR3 sequence is CAISQGSREAFF. CDR3 DNA: TGTGCCATCAGTCAGGGGTCGAGGGAAGCTTTCTTT.